This record looks at one T cell receptor (beta chain) sequence and its context. What it binds is unknown. Germline V gene sequence: CDR1 SGHAT, CDR2 FQNNGV. The CDR3 has 16 residues. V lost 5 bases and J lost 5, with 21 bases in between. This sample is drawn from a study of OX40 agonist ivuxolimab in advanced cancers. Study observations and caveats: Circulating CD4+ and CD8+ T cells showed clonal expansion by week 6 at 0.1 to 3.0 mg/kg.

Generated by immunoSEQ multiplex PCR, the TCRdb table keeps only in-frame clones and is missing some. The sample has about 44,000 clones; around 85% are singletons. The receptor's source is an adult with an advanced solid tumor such as melanoma, head and neck, liver or kidney cancer. V gene TRBV11-2 combines with J gene TRBJ1-2; a weak D match, TRBD1 (5 bases). The input for sequencing was CD4+ or CD8+ T cells sorted from blood, taken in a trial of the OX40 agonist ivuxolimab. In DNA, the CDR3 is TGTGCCAGCAGCCCAAGGATAAAGGGGACGGGATATGGCTACACCTTC. Protein: CASSPRIKGTGYGYTF.